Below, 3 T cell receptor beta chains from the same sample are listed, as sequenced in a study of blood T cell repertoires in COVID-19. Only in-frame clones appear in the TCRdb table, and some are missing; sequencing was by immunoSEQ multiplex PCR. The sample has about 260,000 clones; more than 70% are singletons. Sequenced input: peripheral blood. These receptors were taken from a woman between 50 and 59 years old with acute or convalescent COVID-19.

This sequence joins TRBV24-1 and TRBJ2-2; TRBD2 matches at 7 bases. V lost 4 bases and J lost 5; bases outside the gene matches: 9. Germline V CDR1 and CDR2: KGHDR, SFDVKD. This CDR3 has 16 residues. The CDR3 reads CATSDPVGGGTGELFF. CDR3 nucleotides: TGTGCCACCAGTGACCCCGTTGGGGGGGGTACCGGGGAGCTGTTTTTT.

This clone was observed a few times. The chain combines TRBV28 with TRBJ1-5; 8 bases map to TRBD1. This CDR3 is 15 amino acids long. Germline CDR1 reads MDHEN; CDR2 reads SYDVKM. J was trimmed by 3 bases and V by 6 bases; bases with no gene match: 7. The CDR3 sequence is CASRPATGDNQPQHF. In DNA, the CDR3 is TGTGCCAGCAGACCCGCGACAGGGGACAATCAGCCCCAGCATTTT.

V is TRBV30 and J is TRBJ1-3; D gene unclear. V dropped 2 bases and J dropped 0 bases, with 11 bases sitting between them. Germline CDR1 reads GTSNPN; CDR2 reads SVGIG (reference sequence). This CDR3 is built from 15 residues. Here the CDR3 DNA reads TGTGCCTGGAGTAGTGAACGGAGCTCTGGAAACACCATATATTTT. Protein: CAWSSERSSGNTIYF.